Following are 32 T cell receptor beta chains from one sample sequenced in a study of Ad26.COV2.S vaccination and SARS-CoV-2 variants. Treatment noted: over 15 received Ad26.COV2.S at low or high dose, single or two shots; about 5 received placebo; per-sample allocation not given. At day 63 after the first vaccine or placebo injection, samples were drawn. Clones were sequenced by immunoSEQ multiplex PCR, and TCRdb holds only the in-frame ones, with some missing. Of some 340,000 clones listed, about 86% are singletons. Sequenced material: peripheral blood, taken in a trial of Ad26.COV2.S vaccine versus placebo. The receptor source for this set is a person aged 18-65 years who received the Ad26.COV2.S COVID-19 vaccine or a placebo.

This clone was seen just once. The chain combines TRBV2 with TRBJ1-1; D might be TRBD1 (5 bases). Germline V gene data show CDR1 as SNHLY and CDR2 as FYNNEI. V lost 4 bases and J 8 bases, leaving 5 bases between the germline ends. This CDR3 contains 10 residues. The CDR3 DNA follows: TGTGCCAGCAGTGGGACAGAAGCTTTCTTT. It is translated as CASSGTEAFF. Supplemented by reference TRBV2 and TRBJ1-1, the full variable domain reads EPEVTQTPSHQVTQMGQEVILRCVPISNHLYFYWYRQILGQKVEFLVSFYNNEISEKSEIFDDQFSVERPDGSNFTLKIRSTKLEDSAMYFCASSGTEAFFGQGTRLTVV.

This clone was found once. The V call is TRBV30, the J call TRBJ1-4; TRBD1 is a possible D gene (6 bases). Germline CDR1 is GTSNPN and CDR2 is SVGIG (reference sequence). This CDR3 has 15 residues. V was clipped by 5 bases and J by 11 bases, with 24 bases between them. CDR3 sequence reads: CAWRAEDSRGGKLFF. DNA of the CDR3: TGTGCCTGGCGAGCTGAGGACAGTCGGGGGGGGAAACTGTTTTTT.

The gene calls are TRBV23-1 and TRBJ1-2; no clear D. TRBV23-1 is classed as an ORF, of uncertain function. This CDR3 is built from 9 residues. V lost 11 bases and J 9 bases, leaving 10 bases between the germline ends. The CDR3 spells CAGSRCYTF. CDR3 nucleotides: TGCGCCGGATCGAGGTGCTACACCTTC.

The chain uses TRBV7-8 and TRBJ2-1; D possibly corresponds to TRBD1 (5 bases). V lost 1 base and J 10 bases, leaving 8 bases between the germline ends. The germline gives CDR1 SGHVS, CDR2 FQNEAQ. This CDR3 region has 12 residues. The CDR3 DNA sequence: TGTGCCAGCAGCTTAGAAGGGGTCGAGCAGTTCTTC. It encodes CASSLEGVEQFF.

This rearrangement joins TRBV6-2 or TRBV6-3 to TRBJ1-4; no firm D call. The V gene lost 6 bases and the J gene lost 11 bases, with 16 bases spanning the gap. The CDR3 has 13 residues. Germline loops: CDR1 MNHEY, CDR2 SVGEGT. The CDR3 loop is CASSRGPGGKLFF. The CDR3, as DNA: TGTGCCAGCAGCCGAGGACCCGGAGGGAAACTGTTTTTT.

This clone was counted between two and nine times. This chain uses TRBV3-1 (or the pseudogene TRBV3-2) with TRBJ1-2, with unresolved D. The length of the CDR3 is 11 residues. Germline loops: CDR1 LGHDT, CDR2 YNNKEL (reference sequence). Trimming left V 3 bases short and J 4 bases short, with 3 bases between. The DNA of the CDR3 is TGTGCCAGCAGCCATGGCTATGGCTACACCTTC. Translating gives CASSHGYGYTF.

V and J are TRBV9 and TRBJ2-3, with a weak D call TRBD1 (7 bases). The CDR3 sequence is 14 residues long. The germline V and J ends were trimmed by 7 bases and 4 bases, with 16 bases remaining between them. The germline CDR1 and CDR2 sequences are SGDLS and YYNGEE. The CDR3 is CASRRGAGADTQYF. The CDR3 DNA sequence: TGTGCCAGCCGCAGGGGGGCCGGGGCAGATACGCAGTATTTT. The whole variable domain, filled in from reference TRBV9 and TRBJ2-3, reads DSGVTQTPKHLITATGQRVTLRCSPRSGDLSVYWYQQSLDQGLQFLIQYYNGEERAKGNILERFSAQQFPDLHSELNLSSLELGDSALYFCASRRGAGADTQYFGPGTRLTVL.

The V and J genes are TRBV19 and TRBJ2-1; tentative D call: TRBD1 (6 bases). This CDR3 is 14 amino acids long. Germline CDR1 LNHDA, CDR2 SQIVND (reference sequence). The V and J ends lost 6 bases and 0 bases respectively, with 9 bases between them. CDR3 nucleotides: TGTGCCAGTAGCCCGGGACACTCCTACAATGAGCAGTTCTTC. Residues: CASSPGHSYNEQFF. Variable domain in full (rest from reference TRBV19 and TRBJ2-1): DGGITQSPKYLFRKEGQNVTLSCEQNLNHDAMYWYRQDPGQGLRLIYYSQIVNDFQKGDIAEGYSVSREKKESFPLTVTSAQKNPTAFYLCASSPGHSYNEQFFGPGTRLTVL.

The genes are TRBV20-1 and TRBJ1-1, with D unresolved. The CDR3 spans 11 residues. V gave up 4 bases and J gave up 0 bases, with 3 bases separating them. In germline, CDR1 is DFQATT, CDR2 SNEGSKA (reference sequence). This CDR3 reads CSATMNTEAFF. In DNA form, the CDR3 reads TGCAGTGCTACTATGAACACTGAAGCTTTCTTT.

The chain couples TRBV28 to TRBJ1-4; 9 positions agree with TRBD1. The V and J ends lost 5 bases and 8 bases, in that order; junction bases with no gene match: 12. The germline V gene has CDR1 MDHEN and CDR2 SYDVKM. This CDR3 comprises 16 residues. DNA of the CDR3: TGTGCCAGCAGTCCCCTTGACAGGGGGTCCGGGGAAAAACTGTTTTTT. It translates to CASSPLDRGSGEKLFF. The full variable domain, its missing parts supplied by reference TRBV28 and TRBJ1-4, is DVKVTQSSRYLVKRTGEKVFLECVQDMDHENMFWYRQDPGLGLRLIYFSYDVKMKEKGDIPEGYSVSREKKERFSLILESASTNQTSMYLCASSPLDRGSGEKLFFGSGTQLSVL.

The V call is TRBV5-1, the J call TRBJ2-5; D not certain. The CDR3 spans 14 residues. The V end was cut by 0 bases, the J end by 0 bases, with 6 bases between. Germline CDR1 and CDR2: SGHRS and YFSETQ. The CDR3 DNA reads as TGCGCCAGCAGCTTGGTTCCGGACCAAGAGACCCAGTACTTC. Translating gives CASSLVPDQETQYF.

In its sample, this clone was seen a few times. This chain joins TRBV5-6 and TRBJ2-7; D is perhaps TRBD1 (6 bases). CDR3 size: 15 residues. Germline-derived CDR1 and CDR2 are SGHDT and YYEEEE. Trimming stripped 1 base from V and 3 bases from J, with 14 bases between. The CDR3 loop is CASSLRRTVLYEQYF. In DNA, the CDR3 is TGTGCCAGCAGCTTGCGGCGGACAGTGCTCTACGAGCAGTACTTC.

This clone was picked up a small number of times. The CDR3 bases are TGTGCCAGCAGCTTAGAAAGGTCAGAATACGAGCAGTACTTC. Translating it yields CASSLERSEYEQYF. This chain uses TRBV11-2 with TRBJ2-7; no firm D call. The CDR3 is 14 amino acids. Germline loops: CDR1 SGHAT, CDR2 FQNNGV. The V gene lost 0 bases and the J gene lost 4 bases, with 10 bases spanning the gap. Combining the CDR3 with reference TRBV11-2 and TRBJ2-7 gives the whole variable domain EAGVAQSPRYKIIEKRQSVAFWCNPISGHATLYWYQQILGQGPKLLIQFQNNGVVDDSQLPKDRFSAERLKGVDSTLKIQPAKLEDSAVYLCASSLERSEYEQYFGPGTRLTVT.

The chain combines TRBV7-9 with TRBJ1-6, with unresolved D. The CDR3 covers 13 residues. The germline V gene encodes CDR1 SEHNR and CDR2 FQNEAQ (reference sequence). The V gene lost 8 bases and the J gene lost 4 bases, with 9 bases spanning the gap. CDR3 sequence reads: CASHEEYNSPLHF. CDR3 nucleotide sequence: TGTGCCAGCCATGAGGAATATAATTCACCCCTCCACTTT.

The V call is TRBV19, the J call TRBJ2-2; 8 bases align to TRBD2. Germline V gene sequence: CDR1 LNHDA, CDR2 SQIVND (reference sequence). Trimming at V came to 3 bases and at J to 7 bases, leaving 10 bases not matched to a gene. CDR3 length: 16 residues. The CDR3 loop reads CASSIARGGRDGELFF. In nucleotides, the CDR3 is TGTGCCAGTAGTATTGCCCGGGGGGGCCGAGACGGGGAGCTGTTTTTT.

The J gene is TRBJ2-2, the V gene TRBV18; 8 bases are shared with TRBD1. Germline values: CDR1 KGHSH, CDR2 LQKENI. With 5 bases clipped from V and 4 bases from J, the junction kept 6 bases outside the gene matches. CDR3 length equals 15 residues. The CDR3 DNA sequence: TGTGCCAGCTCAACGACAGGGGACGGCACCGGGGAGCTGTTTTTT. It codes for CASSTTGDGTGELFF.

The table lists this clone with a few counts. V and J are TRBV4-1 and TRBJ1-2, with 7 bases fitting TRBD1. V shed 0 bases and J 7 bases; nucleotides not matched to a gene: 5. CDR1 and CDR2 from the germline V gene are MGHRA and YSYEKL. The CDR3 contains 14 residues. Here the CDR3 DNA reads TGCGCCAGCAGCCAAGAGTCAGGGGGTCGTGGCTACACCTTC. Residues: CASSQESGGRGYTF.

The CDR3 bases are TGTGCCTGGAACAGGGGGCTGGATGAAAAACTGTTTTTT. Protein sequence: CAWNRGLDEKLFF. The chain joins TRBV30 to TRBJ1-4; 9 bases align to TRBD1. Germline V gene data show CDR1 as GTSNPN and CDR2 as SVGIG (reference sequence). The V and J ends lost 4 bases and 6 bases, in that order; junction bases with no gene match: 3. The CDR3 is 13 residues long. Full variable domain (outside the CDR3, taken from reference TRBV30 and TRBJ1-4): SQTIHQWPATLVQPVGSPLSLECTVEGTSNPNLYWYRQAAGRGLQLLFYSVGIGQISSEVPQNLSASRPQDRQFILSSKKLLLSDSGFYLCAWNRGLDEKLFFGSGTQLSVL.

The chain employs TRBV28 and TRBJ1-5; D not resolved. The V gene lost 2 bases and the J gene lost 6 bases, with 5 bases spanning the gap. This CDR3 has 12 amino acids. The germline gives CDR1 MDHEN, CDR2 SYDVKM. Here the CDR3 DNA reads TGTGCCAGCAGTTTACGTGGTCAGCCCCAGCATTTT. Translated: CASSLRGQPQHF.

This clone was picked up one time. The chain couples TRBV7-9 to TRBJ2-3; D is unresolved. The CDR3 runs to 15 residues. V lost 1 base to trimming and J lost 3 bases, with 11 bases between them. Germline V gene data show CDR1 as SEHNR and CDR2 as FQNEAQ (reference sequence). DNA of the CDR3: TGTGCCAGCAGCTTAGGTAATCCCGCAACAGATACGCAGTATTTT. This codes for CASSLGNPATDTQYF.

Ten or more counts support this clone. The rearrangement uses TRBV11-3 and TRBJ2-1; D may correspond to TRBD1 or TRBD2 (5 bases each). The ends were cut back, 5 bases at V and 7 bases at J, with 12 bases in the middle. CDR1 and CDR2 (germline): SGHNT, YENEEA. The CDR3 consists of 13 residues. The CDR3, as DNA: TGTGCCAGCAGCCCCCGGGGCCCAAATGAGCAGTTCTTC. Protein: CASSPRGPNEQFF.

This rearrangement joins TRBV6-2 or TRBV6-3 to TRBJ2-1, with 7 positions matching TRBD1. The V gene end was trimmed by 6 bases and the J gene end by 8 bases; junction bases not matched to a gene: 16. Looked up from germline, CDR1 is MNHEY and CDR2 is SVGEGT. The CDR3 sequence is 16 residues long. CDR3 in amino acids: CASSRRGRKTVDEQFF. DNA of the CDR3: TGTGCCAGCAGCCGAAGGGGGCGCAAGACGGTCGATGAGCAGTTCTTC.

This clone occurred once. The chain uses TRBV6-5 and TRBJ1-1; no definite D call. Trimming pared 6 bases from V and 1 base from J, leaving 9 bases between. The CDR3 consists of 13 residues. Germline CDR1 MNHEY, CDR2 SVGAGI. The CDR3 is CASSLGRNTEAFF. The CDR3 bases are TGTGCCAGCAGCCTCGGACGGAACACTGAAGCTTTCTTT.

CDR3 loop: CASSQDTIYF. The DNA of the CDR3 is TGTGCCAGCAGCCAGGACACCATATATTTT. The chain is built from TRBV3-1 (or the pseudogene TRBV3-2) and TRBJ1-3; D not certain. CDR1 is LGHDT and CDR2 is YNNKEL in the germline V gene (reference sequence). CDR3 length equals 10 residues. Trimming cost V 3 bases and J 8 bases, with 2 bases left between them.

The rearrangement links TRBV7-9 to TRBJ1-2; D uncertain. The CDR3 covers 15 residues. V lost 2 bases to trimming and J lost 4 bases, with 14 bases between them. Germline loops: CDR1 SEHNR, CDR2 FQNEAQ (reference sequence). The CDR3 here is CASSLFAGGGYGYTF. The CDR3 region has the DNA TGTGCCAGCAGCTTATTTGCAGGCGGCGGCTATGGCTACACCTTC.

The J gene is TRBJ2-7, the V gene TRBV28; 7 nucleotides line up with TRBD1. V trimming: 5 bases; J trimming: 6 bases; junction bases outside the gene matches: 10. The V gene's germline CDR1 is MDHEN and CDR2 SYDVKM. The CDR3 has 14 residues. DNA of the CDR3: TGTGCCAGCAGTAGACAGGGTGGTTGGCGCGAGCAGTACTTC. Encoded protein: CASSRQGGWREQYF.

V gene TRBV30 combines with J gene TRBJ1-2; D is perhaps TRBD1 (5 bases). Trimming took off 2 bases at V and 4 bases at J, with 17 bases between the two ends. The CDR3 spans 15 residues. Germline V gene lookup returns CDR1 GTSNPN and CDR2 SVGIG (reference sequence). CDR3 DNA: TGTGCCTGGAGTACCCTTTCCGGGACTGCCTATGGCTACACCTTC. This encodes CAWSTLSGTAYGYTF.

This clone appeared once. This CDR3 reads CAWSALATEAFF. The CDR3 coding sequence is TGTGCCTGGAGTGCTCTCGCGACTGAAGCTTTCTTT. The V and J genes are TRBV30 and TRBJ1-1; D unresolved. The CDR3 has 12 amino acids. Germline V lookup: CDR1 GTSNPN, CDR2 SVGIG (reference sequence). V shed 1 base and J shed 5 bases, with 8 bases lying between them.

The J gene is TRBJ2-7, the V gene TRBV15; tentative D call: TRBD1 (6 bases). The CDR3 spans 13 residues. Germline CDR1 reads LNHNV; CDR2 reads YYDKDF (reference sequence). Deletions cut 1 base from V and 6 bases from J, with 10 bases between. Here the CDR3 reads CATSRGQGREQYF. The CDR3 coding sequence is TGTGCCACCAGCAGAGGCCAGGGGCGCGAGCAGTACTTC.

The chain couples TRBV6-2 or TRBV6-3 to TRBJ1-1; D call uncertain. Germline V gene data show CDR1 as MNHEY and CDR2 as SVGEGT. The ends were cut back, 4 bases at V and 4 bases at J, with 16 bases in the middle. The CDR3 covers 15 residues. The CDR3 here is CASSSYLSPGTEAFF. The CDR3 bases are TGTGCCAGCAGTTCCTATCTCAGCCCGGGCACTGAAGCTTTCTTT.

CDR3 in amino acids: CASSSGTRADTQYF. The CDR3 nucleotides are TGTGCCAGCAGCTCCGGGACTAGGGCAGATACGCAGTATTTT. V usage is TRBV5-4 and J usage is TRBJ2-3, with TRBD2 matching over 8 bases. The CDR3 covers 14 residues. The ends lost 3 bases at V and 4 bases at J; junction bases unmatched: 4. Germline assignment: CDR1 SGHNT and CDR2 YYREEE (reference sequence).

This chain joins TRBV25-1 and TRBJ2-5, with 9 bases fitting TRBD1. Germline CDR1 and CDR2: MGHDK and SYGVNS. This CDR3 region has 14 residues. The junction had 4 bases not matched to a gene; V was cut back by 4 bases and J by 4 bases. CDR3 in DNA: TGTGCCAGCAGTGTATGGACAGGGGTAGAGACCCAGTACTTC. Amino acid sequence: CASSVWTGVETQYF.